This T cell receptor (beta chain) was identified in a study of OX40 agonist ivuxolimab in advanced cancers. Study-wide context: The costimulatory receptor OX40 (CD134) was targeted by ivuxolimab, a fully human IgG2 agonistic monoclonal antibody. Intravenous ivuxolimab was administered to patients every 2 weeks at six dose levels: 0.01, 0.1, 0.3, 1.5, 3 and 10 mg/kg. Among the roughly 52 dose-escalation patients, around 19 had hepatocellular carcinoma, 15 or so melanoma, 9 renal cell carcinoma and 9 head and neck cancer. In the dose-escalation cohort, more than 75% of patients were male, and the mean age was around 60 years, with a range of 23 to 79. Patients were allowed to have had prior anti-PD-1, anti-PD-L1 or anti-CTLA-4 therapy, and 30% to 50% of the dose-escalation patients had previously received checkpoint inhibitors. Three dose-escalation patients achieved partial responses, one with hepatocellular carcinoma and two with cutaneous melanoma. Peripheral TCRbeta sequencing aimed to test whether ivuxolimab altered TCR sequence diversity and caused clonal T-cell expansion. The paper describes the monotherapy dose-escalation part (N of about 52 patients) of the phase I trial of ivuxolimab.

The study at large found these results: Low levels of normalized T-cell clonal expansion were also seen in some patients who did not respond. The antigen specificity of the clonally expanded peripheral T cells was not determined. At doses of 0.1 to 3.0 mg/kg, clonal expansion of both CD4+ and CD8+ T cells in blood was seen between baseline and week 6. In partial responders in the 0.1-3.0 mg/kg groups, normalized peripheral clonal expansion was found to be among the lowest, especially among CD8+ T cells. On average, CD8+ T cells showed more expanded clones than CD4+ T cells after ivuxolimab.

Patients with a history of autoimmune disease or receiving systemic immunosuppression were excluded from the trial. In every dose cohort, peripheral blood was drawn for TCR sequencing at baseline, cycle 4 day 1, and cycle 7 day 1. The samples were drawn from a first-in-human, open-label, multicenter phase I dose-escalation trial of ivuxolimab. Adults with locally advanced or metastatic melanoma, renal cell carcinoma, hepatocellular carcinoma or head and neck squamous cell carcinoma were enrolled in the trial. CD4+ and CD8+ T cells were sorted separately from peripheral blood before TCR sequencing. As to this clone: Its antigen is currently not known. It has no much larger one-base neighbor in the sample; base qualities were not kept.

The germline V end is reduced by 5 bases and the J end by 4 bases; junction bases left unmatched: 4. The germline V gene encodes CDR1 SGHAT and CDR2 FQNNGV. The CDR3 runs 14 amino acids, cysteine and phenylalanine included. The kept DNA is CDR3 alone, 42 bases in frame from the first base. To sequence the TCRbeta CDR3 region, genomic DNA was isolated from the sorted cells. The immunoSEQ Assay was used for sequencing of TCRbeta CDR3 regions. What TCRdb holds here is the immuneACCESS table cut down to in-frame rearrangements. Part of the clones is not present; checked against another copy, under half of the missing clones reflect an unresolved V gene, and the others are unexplained. The sample table holds about 42,000 clones, of which around 87% were seen once. Around 4.6% of the sample is held by the ten biggest clonotypes.

The chain uses TRBV11-2 and TRBJ2-5; 10 central bases correspond to TRBD1. This TCR was recovered from an adult with an advanced solid tumor such as melanoma, head and neck, liver or kidney cancer. Sequencing used CD4+ or CD8+ T cells sorted from blood, obtained in a trial of the OX40 agonist ivuxolimab. The DNA sequence is given as TGTGCCAGCAGCCCGGGGACAGGGGTAGAGACCCAGTACTTC. The resulting protein is CASSPGTGVETQYF.